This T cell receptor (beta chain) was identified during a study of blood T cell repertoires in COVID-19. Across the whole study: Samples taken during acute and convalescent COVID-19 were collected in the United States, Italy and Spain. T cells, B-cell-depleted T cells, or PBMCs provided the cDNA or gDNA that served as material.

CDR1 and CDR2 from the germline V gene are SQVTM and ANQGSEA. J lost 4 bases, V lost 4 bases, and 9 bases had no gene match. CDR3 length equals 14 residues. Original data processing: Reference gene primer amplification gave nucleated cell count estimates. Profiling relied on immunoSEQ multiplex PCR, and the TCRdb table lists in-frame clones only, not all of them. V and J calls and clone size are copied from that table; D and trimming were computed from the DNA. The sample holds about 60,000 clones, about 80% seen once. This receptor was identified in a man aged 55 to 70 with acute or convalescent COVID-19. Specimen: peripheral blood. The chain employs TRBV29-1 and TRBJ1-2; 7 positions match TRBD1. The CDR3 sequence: CSVVTSGGVYGYTF. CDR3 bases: TGCAGCGTTGTCACGTCAGGGGGAGTCTATGGCTACACCTTC.